This T cell receptor (beta chain) came from a study of PD-1 blockade in classical Hodgkin lymphoma (dated by TCRdb to 2020 to 2022). Notes on the research overall: Nivolumab dosing was 3 mg/kg intravenously every 2 weeks, continuing until either disease progression or unacceptable toxicity. To define a peripheral blood immune signature of response to PD-1 blockade in classical Hodgkin lymphoma, the study combined TCR beta sequencing with CyTOF. General study outcomes and caveats: The study covered only a single clinical trial cohort, and the causes of the repertoire differences, possibly disease activity or prior therapy, were still not defined. By C4D1, a significant rise was seen in CD4+ TCR diversity but not in CD8+ TCR diversity (p=0.0027 vs p=0.16), and the rise was most apparent among complete responders (p=0.02). Trial patients with a complete response had baseline diversity similar to that of newly diagnosed patients, while partial responders and progressors had significantly lower diversity. Newly diagnosed patients were reported to have lower baseline TCR diversity than healthy donors, and relapsed/refractory patients were reported to have lower baseline TCR diversity still. Lower diversity was seen in patients whose nivolumab began less than 1 year after ASCT, and these patients were left out of later analyses so that immune reconstitution would not confound the results.

The time point label for this specimen denotes: cycle 4 day 1 (C4D1), after less than seven weeks of nivolumab. Every trial patient had relapsed following autologous stem cell transplantation, and prior brentuximab vedotin exposure was what differed among cohorts A, B and C. The trial cohort was composed of about 53 patients with relapsed/refractory classical Hodgkin lymphoma, for whom complete response, partial response or progressive disease was recorded as best overall response. Trial patients were treated with single-agent nivolumab in the multi-cohort phase II CheckMate 205 trial. An independent review committee assessed best overall response using the 2007 International Working Group response criteria. Trial PBMCs were collected immediately before nivolumab initiation (C1D1) and during therapy at cycle 2 day 1 and cycle 4 day 1. Peripheral blood was collected in 8 mL Vacutainer Cell Preparation Tubes, from which PBMCs were isolated by centrifugation and then cryopreserved.

On this clone: Its target antigen remains unknown. Base qualities are missing; no much larger clone stands one base away.

Genomic DNA was isolated using the Qiagen DNeasy kit from unsorted PBMCs as well as from negatively selected CD4+ and CD8+ fractions. TCR beta CDR3 regions were subjected to amplification by immunoSEQ multiplex PCR with primers that anneal to V and J segments. A synthetic immune receptor repertoire was used to minimize amplification bias, and any residual bias was removed computationally once sequencing was done. The authors processed their data as follows. Repertoire diversity was quantified as the Shannon entropy index using custom Python scripts. Unsorted, CD4+ and CD8+ repertoires were analyzed separately, except for combined analyses in which CD4+ and CD8+ sequences were merged in silico. Clonal expansion was defined as at least a 2-fold frequency increase after treatment relative to C1D1, with a pseudocount of 0.5 for undetected baseline clones. Clones with 0 or 1 copy at C1D1 were classified as singleton clones, and clones with 2 or more copies were classified as non-singleton clones. Clones expanded in unsorted samples were assigned a CD4+, CD8+ or unknown annotation through matching of protein sequences in sorted samples from the same patient. Wilcoxon tests on paired samples were used to test changes in diversity from C1D1 to C4D1. The table was pulled from immuneACCESS by TCRdb, which kept in-frame rearrangements only. Such tables lose some clones; where checked, under half of the loss comes from unresolved V genes, and the rest has no known cause. V and J calls and clone size follow that table, whereas D and trimming were derived from the DNA. The sample table shows tens of thousands of clones, and over 65% are seen once. Of the sample, about 9.1% falls within the top ten clones.

Reading from cysteine to phenylalanine, the CDR3 counts 16 amino acids. This entry keeps only the CDR3 DNA: 48 bases, framed from base 1. The germline V end is reduced by 7 bases and the J end by 7 bases; junction bases left unmatched: 13. The germline V gene sets CDR1 to WSHSY and CDR2 to SAAADI. The rearrangement combines TRBV10-2 with TRBJ2-2, with 9 central nucleotides matching TRBD2. The sample consisted of peripheral blood mononuclear cells (PBMCs), taken before the fourth cycle of nivolumab. The clonotype originates from a human donor with classical Hodgkin lymphoma. The CDR3 protein is CASTSYGGGVDGELFF. Here is the DNA: TGCGCCAGCACCTCATACGGCGGGGGGGTCGACGGGGAGCTGTTTTTT.